The clone carrying this T cell receptor (beta chain) was found once. Germline V gene lookup returns CDR1 LGHDT and CDR2 YNNKEL (reference sequence). V lost 2 bases and J lost 2; bases outside the gene matches: 3. CDR3 length: 16 residues. Original handling: Reference gene primer amplification in the assay estimated nucleated cell counts. Repertoires were generated with immunoSEQ multiplex PCR, while TCRdb's copy carries only in-frame clones and drops some. V, J and clone size are those of that table, while D and trimming were read from the DNA. The repertoire holds hundreds of thousands of clones, with about 87% as singletons. These data originate in a study of blood T cell repertoires in COVID-19. Looking at the study overall: The United States, Italy and Spain supplied acute and convalescent COVID-19 samples. Sources were T cells, B-cell-depleted T cells, or PBMCs; the material itself was cDNA or gDNA.

The material sequenced was peripheral blood. This clonotype was obtained from a man between 65 and 85 years old with acute or convalescent COVID-19. The chain links TRBV3-1 (or the pseudogene TRBV3-2) to TRBJ2-6; TRBD2 aligns across 7 bases. The CDR3 DNA reads as TGTGCCAGCAGCCAATGGGGGAGGGCTGGGGCCAACGTCCTGACTTTC. It yields the protein CASSQWGRAGANVLTF.